Below are 9 T cell receptor beta chains sequenced from a single sample in a study of blood T cell repertoires in COVID-19. Clones were read by immunoSEQ multiplex PCR, and TCRdb kept only the in-frame ones, dropping some. This table holds 20,000 to 25,000 clones, roughly 88% found once. The sequencing sample was made of peripheral blood. These receptor sequences come from a man between 70 and 80 years old in a cohort sampled during active COVID-19.

The chain links TRBV7-2 to TRBJ2-1, with 7 nucleotides matching TRBD1. Germline CDR1 is SGHTA and CDR2 is FQGNSA. The CDR3 loop spans 14 amino acids. Trimming removed 5 bases from V and 4 bases from J; junction bases left unmatched: 5. Written as DNA, the CDR3 is TGTGCCAGCAGCCCCGGACAGGCATACAATGAGCAGTTCTTC. It is translated as CASSPGQAYNEQFF.

The chain combines TRBV5-4 with TRBJ2-1; TRBD2 aligns across 12 bases. The length of the CDR3 is 15 residues. J was trimmed by 7 bases and V by 3 bases; bases with no gene match: 5. The germline V gene encodes CDR1 SGHNT and CDR2 YYREEE (reference sequence). CDR3 coding DNA: TGTGCCAGCAGCTCCCCCGGACTAGCGGGGAATGAGCAGTTCTTC. Translating gives CASSSPGLAGNEQFF.

This clone was recorded only once. The V call is TRBV7-2, the J call TRBJ1-1; D may be TRBD1 (6 bases). The V end was cut by 2 bases, the J end by 1 base, with 11 bases between. Germline V CDR1 and CDR2: SGHTA, FQGNSA. This CDR3 has 15 amino acids. CDR3: CASSLLGGPNTEAFF. The CDR3, as DNA: TGTGCCAGCAGCTTATTGGGGGGGCCGAACACTGAAGCTTTCTTT.

The J gene is TRBJ2-7, the V gene TRBV27; 12 bases are a match to TRBD2. The V segment lost 0 bases and the J segment 3 bases; nucleotides outside the gene matches: 9. The V gene's germline CDR1 is MNHEY and CDR2 SMNVEV (reference sequence). The CDR3 has 18 amino acids. The chain's CDR3 is CASSLSFARTSGNYEQYF. As DNA, the CDR3 is TGTGCCAGCAGTTTATCTTTTGCCAGGACTAGCGGGAACTACGAGCAGTACTTC.

The V and J genes are TRBV14 and TRBJ1-2, with D hard to call. V was clipped by 1 base and J by 4 bases, with 10 bases between them. This CDR3 comprises 14 residues. The germline V gene has CDR1 SGHDN and CDR2 FVKESK. The CDR3 DNA follows: TGTGCCAGCAGCCAAGTAGCGACGGCCTATGGCTACACCTTC. Encoded protein: CASSQVATAYGYTF.

The V and J genes are TRBV4-3 and TRBJ2-1; D perhaps matches TRBD1 (5 bases). With 0 bases removed from V and 9 bases from J, the gap between germline ends came to 15 bases. Germline V gives CDR1 LGHNA, CDR2 YSLEER. CDR3 size: 15 residues. This chain's CDR3 is CASSQDGSGKIEQFF. Here the CDR3 DNA reads TGCGCCAGCAGCCAAGACGGATCAGGGAAAATTGAGCAGTTCTTC.

This clone came up a few times. Distinct nucleotide sequences in the sample also encode this CDR3. The chain has TRBV4-1 and TRBJ1-5; possibly TRBD1 for D (6 bases). V was shortened by 2 bases and J by 1 base, with 12 bases between the two germline ends. Germline V gives CDR1 MGHRA, CDR2 YSYEKL. This CDR3 is built from 16 residues. The CDR3 sequence: CASSQTTGLSNQPQHF. DNA for the CDR3: TGCGCCAGCAGCCAAACAACAGGGTTGAGCAATCAGCCCCAGCATTTT.

This chain links TRBV7-2 with TRBJ2-7; D remains unclear. Looked up from germline, CDR1 is SGHTA and CDR2 is FQGNSA. Trimming took off 5 bases at V and 10 bases at J, with 12 bases between the two ends. The CDR3 runs 11 residues. CDR3 sequence (DNA): TGTGCCAGCAGCAGTACAGCCACTCAGTACTTC. This gives the protein CASSSTATQYF.

The sample holds one count of this clone. The chain combines TRBV7-8 with TRBJ2-7; D perhaps matches TRBD2 (5 bases). CDR3 length: 15 amino acids. Germline V gives CDR1 SGHVS, CDR2 FQNEAQ. The ends were cut back, 4 bases at V and 5 bases at J, with 18 bases in the middle. CDR3 amino acids: CASSSQTSALHEQYF. Written as DNA, the CDR3 is TGTGCCAGCAGCTCCCAAACTAGTGCTCTACACGAGCAGTACTTC.